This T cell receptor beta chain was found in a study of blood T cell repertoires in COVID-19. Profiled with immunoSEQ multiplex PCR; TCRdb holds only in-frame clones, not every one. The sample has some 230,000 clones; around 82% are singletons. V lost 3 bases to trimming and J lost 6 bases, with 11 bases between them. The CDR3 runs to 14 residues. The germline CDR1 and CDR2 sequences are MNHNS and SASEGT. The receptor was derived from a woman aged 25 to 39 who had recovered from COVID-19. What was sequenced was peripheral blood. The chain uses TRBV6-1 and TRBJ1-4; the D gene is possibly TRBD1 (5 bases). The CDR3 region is CASSEGTGDEKLFF. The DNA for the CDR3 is TGTGCCAGCAGTGAGGGGACGGGGGATGAAAAACTGTTTTTT.